A single sample gave rise to the 27 T cell receptor beta chains below, sequenced in a study of beta chain features in type 1 diabetes. Overall study results and limits: Patients with Type 1 diabetes showed moderately but significantly shorter TCRB CDR3s in all four CD4+ subsets.

Expressed TCRB transcripts were sequenced, since all the RNA that had been isolated was reverse transcribed. This table comes from immunoSEQ multiplex PCR, and its TCRdb copy is limited to in-frame clones, with some not included. Among 150,000 to 200,000 clones listed, roughly 59% were seen once. For these TCRs, the target antigens are not known. Sequencing was performed on naive CD4+ T cells from blood. The receptors stem from a man aged 30 to 45 with type 1 diabetes.

This clone showed up just once. V is TRBV9 and J is TRBJ2-1; D ambiguous. The CDR3 spans 17 residues. The germline gives CDR1 SGDLS, CDR2 YYNGEE. The ends were cut back, 3 bases at V and 8 bases at J, with 24 bases in the middle. CDR3 residues: CASSGRSRVLRSDEQFF. The CDR3 DNA sequence: TGTGCCAGCAGCGGCAGATCCCGGGTCCTAAGAAGCGATGAGCAGTTCTTC.

V gene TRBV7-6 combines with J gene TRBJ1-4, with 9 bases identical to TRBD1. This CDR3 has 15 amino acids. V lost 5 bases and J lost 8; bases outside the gene matches: 9. Germline V lookup: CDR1 SGHVS, CDR2 FNYEAQ. The CDR3: CASSLTGTGQEKLFF. CDR3 coding DNA: TGTGCCAGCAGCCTTACCGGGACAGGGCAGGAAAAACTGTTTTTT.

The chain joins TRBV9 to TRBJ1-1, with 7 bases fitting TRBD1. Germline CDR1 is SGDLS and CDR2 is YYNGEE. The V gene end was trimmed by 3 bases and the J gene end by 2 bases; junction bases not matched to a gene: 10. The CDR3 has 16 amino acids. CDR3 in amino acids: CASSERSGTANTEAFF. CDR3 DNA sequence: TGTGCCAGCAGCGAGCGTTCCGGGACAGCAAACACTGAAGCTTTCTTT.

This chain links TRBV20-1 with TRBJ2-3, with TRBD2 identical over 8 bases. Trimming took 6 bases from V and 6 from J; bases not matched to a gene: 2. This CDR3 comprises 11 residues. Germline CDR1 reads DFQATT; CDR2 reads SNEGSKA (reference sequence). The CDR3 DNA is TGCAGTGCCGGGGGGGTCGATACGCAGTATTTT. Protein: CSAGGVDTQYF.

This rearrangement joins TRBV25-1 to TRBJ2-3; D possibly corresponds to TRBD2 (6 bases). The germline CDR1 and CDR2 sequences are MGHDK and SYGVNS. This CDR3 is built from 13 residues. Trimming removed 7 bases from V and 3 bases from J, with 11 bases in between. CDR3 nucleotides: TGTGCCAGCACTGCTGGGGGGACAGATACGCAGTATTTT. Protein: CASTAGGTDTQYF.

The rearrangement links TRBV9 to TRBJ2-3; D possibly matches TRBD1 or TRBD2 (5 bases each). The CDR3 has 16 residues. V lost 0 bases and J lost 1, with 12 bases in between. Germline CDR1 is SGDLS and CDR2 is YYNGEE. The CDR3 DNA sequence: TGTGCCAGCAGCGTAGCCAGCCAGGGAGGCACAGATACGCAGTATTTT. It codes for CASSVASQGGTDTQYF.

The chain recombines TRBV5-1 with TRBJ2-5; TRBD1 might be the D (6 bases). CDR1 and CDR2 from the germline V gene are SGHRS and YFSETQ. V lost 7 bases, J lost 1 base, and 8 bases lay in between. CDR3 length: 12 residues. This CDR3 is CASGQFQETQYF. CDR3 sequence (DNA): TGCGCCAGCGGACAGTTCCAAGAGACCCAGTACTTC.

The sample holds a few counts of this clone. This rearrangement joins TRBV6-5 to TRBJ1-1; the D is unclear. Germline CDR1 MNHEY, CDR2 SVGAGI. This CDR3 is built from 11 residues. Trimming removed 8 bases at V and 4 bases at J, with 8 bases between. CDR3 sequence: CASARSTEAFF. The CDR3 DNA follows: TGTGCCAGCGCCCGGAGCACTGAAGCTTTCTTT.

This clone showed up just once. The chain employs TRBV4-3 and TRBJ2-7; 10 positions agree with TRBD1. Losses at the gene ends were 5 bases for V and 2 bases for J; bases not matched to a gene: 6. In germline, CDR1 is LGHNA, CDR2 YSLEER. The CDR3 is 15 amino acids. Written as DNA, the CDR3 is TGCGCCAGCAGCTTATCGGGACAGGGGCCCTACGAGCAGTACTTC. It codes for CASSLSGQGPYEQYF.

This rearrangement joins TRBV5-4 to TRBJ2-3; TRBD1 matches at 7 bases. The CDR3 has 17 residues. V lost 3 bases, J lost 0 bases, and 10 bases stayed unmatched. Germline V gene lookup returns CDR1 SGHNT and CDR2 YYREEE (reference sequence). The CDR3 region has the DNA TGTGCCAGCAGCTCGTCCCCCGGGACAGATAGCACAGATACGCAGTATTTT. This gives the protein CASSSSPGTDSTDTQYF.

The rearrangement uses TRBV9 and TRBJ2-5; D is undetermined. CDR1 and CDR2 (germline): SGDLS, YYNGEE. This CDR3 region has 12 residues. Deletions cut 0 bases from V and 5 bases from J, with 5 bases between. The DNA of the CDR3 is TGTGCCAGCAGCGTAGAGTCGGAGACCCAGTACTTC. Protein sequence: CASSVESETQYF.

This clone turned up a few times. The chain employs TRBV29-1 and TRBJ1-1, with 8 bases aligning to TRBD1. The V gene's germline CDR1 is SQVTM and CDR2 ANQGSEA. This CDR3 is 13 amino acids long. Unmatched junction bases numbered 4, after V lost 6 bases and J lost 1 base. CDR3 coding DNA: TGCAGCGTCGCCGGACAGGGGAACACTGAAGCTTTCTTT. This sequence encodes CSVAGQGNTEAFF.

The rearrangement uses TRBV5-1 and TRBJ2-1, with TRBD1 matching over 7 bases. The CDR3 consists of 14 residues. Germline V gene sequence: CDR1 SGHRS, CDR2 YFSETQ. J was trimmed by 8 bases and V by 0 bases; bases with no gene match: 5. The CDR3 nucleotides read TGCGCCAGCAGCTTGGAGACAGGGAACTATGAGCAGTTCTTC. The encoded protein is CASSLETGNYEQFF.

DNA for the CDR3: TGCAGCGTTGAACGGGGGCCCGGGGAGCTGTTTTTT. It codes for CSVERGPGELFF. The chain is built from TRBV29-1 and TRBJ2-2; either TRBD1 or TRBD2 may fit D (6 bases each). CDR1 and CDR2 from the germline V gene are SQVTM and ANQGSEA. This CDR3 has 12 residues. Trimming removed 2 bases at V and 6 bases at J, with 7 bases between.

The gene calls are TRBV11-2 and TRBJ2-1, with a possible D match to TRBD2 (5 bases). Germline values: CDR1 SGHAT, CDR2 FQNNGV. V was clipped by 5 bases and J by 8 bases, with 10 bases between them. The CDR3 covers 12 residues. CDR3 amino acids: CASSTRADEQFF. In DNA, the CDR3 is TGTGCCAGCAGCACCCGAGCGGATGAGCAGTTCTTC.

J is TRBJ1-2 and V is TRBV11-2, with D maybe TRBD1 (6 bases). The CDR3 runs 13 residues. From germline, CDR1 is SGHAT and CDR2 FQNNGV. The V and J ends lost 4 bases and 5 bases respectively, with 11 bases between them. The CDR3 bases are TGTGCCAGCAGCTCGCAGGGGATATATGGCTACACCTTC. This encodes CASSSQGIYGYTF. The variable domain in full, with the rest retrieved from reference TRBV11-2 and TRBJ1-2, is EAGVAQSPRYKIIEKRQSVAFWCNPISGHATLYWYQQILGQGPKLLIQFQNNGVVDDSQLPKDRFSAERLKGVDSTLKIQPAKLEDSAVYLCASSSQGIYGYTFGSGTRLTVV.

The gene calls are TRBV30 and TRBJ1-5; no clear D gene. Trimming shortened V by 5 bases and J by 1 base, and 12 bases separated the two germline ends. The CDR3 is 14 amino acids. The germline V gene encodes CDR1 GTSNPN and CDR2 SVGIG (reference sequence). The CDR3, as DNA: TGTGCCTGGTCGCGTGGGGAGAGCAATCAGCCCCAGCATTTT. Its translation is CAWSRGESNQPQHF. Together with reference TRBV30 and TRBJ1-5, the CDR3 gives the full variable domain: SQTIHQWPATLVQPVGSPLSLECTVEGTSNPNLYWYRQAAGRGLQLLFYSVGIGQISSEVPQNLSASRPQDRQFILSSKKLLLSDSGFYLCAWSRGESNQPQHFGDGTRLSIL.

V gene TRBV9 combines with J gene TRBJ2-2, with D possibly matching TRBD2 (6 bases). From germline, CDR1 is SGDLS and CDR2 YYNGEE. V gave up 3 bases and J gave up 2 bases, with 11 bases separating them. The CDR3 has 15 amino acids. The CDR3: CASSAAGTNTGELFF. CDR3 bases: TGTGCCAGCAGCGCCGCCGGGACTAACACCGGGGAGCTGTTTTTT. Combining the CDR3 with reference TRBV9 and TRBJ2-2 gives the whole variable domain DSGVTQTPKHLITATGQRVTLRCSPRSGDLSVYWYQQSLDQGLQFLIQYYNGEERAKGNILERFSAQQFPDLHSELNLSSLELGDSALYFCASSAAGTNTGELFFGEGSRLTVL.

V is TRBV29-1 and J is TRBJ2-5; D perhaps matches TRBD2 (5 bases). Trimming removed 4 bases at V and 5 bases at J, with 11 bases between. The germline CDR1 and CDR2 sequences are SQVTM and ANQGSEA. This CDR3 region has 12 residues. CDR3 sequence reads: CSVVRVAETQYF. CDR3 nucleotides: TGCAGCGTTGTGAGGGTAGCCGAGACCCAGTACTTC.

The chain joins TRBV29-1 to TRBJ1-6; D is unresolved. CDR1 is SQVTM and CDR2 is ANQGSEA in the germline V gene. V lost 4 bases to trimming and J lost 9 bases, with 13 bases between them. The CDR3 is 13 residues long. The CDR3 region is CSVGVDLGSPLHF. The CDR3 nucleotides read TGCAGCGTTGGAGTGGATTTAGGTTCACCCCTCCACTTT.

This clone was counted only a few times. V gene TRBV28 combines with J gene TRBJ1-4, with D uncertain. This CDR3 comprises 15 residues. Trimming took off 2 bases at V and 10 bases at J, with 17 bases between the two ends. Germline V CDR1 and CDR2: MDHEN, SYDVKM. CDR3 bases: TGTGCCAGCAGTTTACCAGATTCGGGGAGCGGAAAACTGTTTTTT. Protein product: CASSLPDSGSGKLFF.

The V call is TRBV7-9, the J call TRBJ2-1; 7 nucleotides align to TRBD1. Trimming took 7 bases from V and 8 from J; bases not matched to a gene: 11. The length of the CDR3 is 14 residues. CDR1 SEHNR and CDR2 FQNEAQ come from the germline V gene (reference sequence). For the CDR3, the DNA is TGTGCCAGCATCTGGGACAGCGGTGGCGATGAGCAGTTCTTC. Translating gives CASIWDSGGDEQFF.

This chain uses TRBV18 with TRBJ2-7; maybe TRBD2 (6 bases). The germline V gene encodes CDR1 KGHSH and CDR2 LQKENI. Between the trimmed V and J ends, which lost 3 bases and 5 bases, there was a span of 17 bases. This CDR3 is built from 15 residues. The CDR3 sequence: CASSPLSLPGDEQYF. CDR3 sequence (DNA): TGTGCCAGCTCACCGCTGAGTTTACCGGGGGACGAGCAGTACTTC.

The V call is TRBV29-1, the J call TRBJ2-1; 9 nucleotides agree with TRBD1. Unmatched junction bases numbered 4, after V lost 4 bases and J lost 6 bases. The CDR3 loop spans 13 amino acids. Germline loops: CDR1 SQVTM, CDR2 ANQGSEA. The CDR3 nucleotides are TGCAGCGTTGGGACAGGGGATGTCAATGAGCAGTTCTTC. Translating gives CSVGTGDVNEQFF.

This clone came up once. V usage is TRBV2 and J usage is TRBJ2-5; TRBD2 might be the D (5 bases). The length of the CDR3 is 13 residues. The germline CDR1 and CDR2 sequences are SNHLY and FYNNEI. V lost 8 bases and J lost 2, with 12 bases in between. The DNA of the CDR3 is TGTGCCAGCTCGAGGGAACTACAAGAGACCCAGTACTTC. Its protein product is CASSRELQETQYF.

This clone appeared a single time. J is TRBJ2-5 and V is TRBV18; tentatively, D is TRBD2 (6 bases). Deletions cut 0 bases from V and 2 bases from J, with 10 bases between. This CDR3 is 15 amino acids long. Germline loops: CDR1 KGHSH, CDR2 LQKENI. CDR3 coding DNA: TGTGCCAGCTCACCACCGGCGGGGCGGCAAGAGACCCAGTACTTC. It yields the protein CASSPPAGRQETQYF.

This chain uses TRBV6-5 with TRBJ1-2, with 7 bases identical to TRBD1. The germline gives CDR1 MNHEY, CDR2 SVGAGI. CDR3 length equals 15 residues. With 2 bases clipped from V and 0 bases from J, the junction kept 3 bases outside the gene matches. CDR3 in DNA: TGTGCCAGCAGTTACGCCAGGGGGGCTAACTATGGCTACACCTTC. Its protein product is CASSYARGANYGYTF.